The 8 T cell receptor beta chains below all came from one sample that was sequenced in a study of PD-1 blockade in mismatch repair-deficient tumors. Sequenced by immunoSEQ multiplex PCR; TCRdb stores in-frame clones only, minus some. This sample yields 70,000 to 95,000 clones, of which around 80% are seen a single time; around 5.5% belongs to the top ten. Sequenced here: peripheral blood, sampled 44 weeks after starting pembrolizumab. The receptors originated from an adult with mismatch repair-deficient cancer.

CDR3 sequence (DNA): TGTGCCAGCAGCTTATTATCACCCTCGGACACCGGGGAGCTGTTTTTT. Its protein is CASSLLSPSDTGELFF. This chain connects TRBV7-9 to TRBJ2-2; unclear D gene. Germline CDR1 SEHNR, CDR2 FQNEAQ (reference sequence). V was shortened by 2 bases and J by 3 bases, with 13 bases between the two germline ends. The CDR3 length is 16 residues.

V and J are TRBV15 and TRBJ2-7, with a tentative D call TRBD2 (6 bases). This CDR3 is built from 13 residues. The V end lost 3 bases, the J end lost 7 bases, and 13 bases lay between the germline ends. Germline CDR1 reads LNHNV; CDR2 reads YYDKDF (reference sequence). This chain's CDR3 is CATSRDPAGEQYF. The CDR3 DNA reads as TGTGCCACCAGCAGGGACCCGGCGGGGGAGCAGTACTTC.

The chain links TRBV15 to TRBJ1-2; unclear D gene. There are 13 residues in the CDR3. V lost 4 bases to trimming and J lost 4 bases, with 10 bases between them. Germline V gene sequence: CDR1 LNHNV, CDR2 YYDKDF (reference sequence). The CDR3 sequence: CATSKRSSYGYTF. CDR3 nucleotides: TGTGCCACCAGCAAGAGAAGTTCCTATGGCTACACCTTC.

V usage is TRBV7-6 and J usage is TRBJ2-5; D is unresolved. CDR1 SGHVS and CDR2 FNYEAQ come from the germline V gene. The CDR3 length is 13 residues. The V end was cut by 8 bases, the J end by 2 bases, with 12 bases between. In DNA, the CDR3 is TGTGCCAGCGGCAACAGCCCTCAAGAGACCCAGTACTTC. It is translated as CASGNSPQETQYF.

The chain uses TRBV7-8 and TRBJ2-7, with a weak D call TRBD2 (5 bases). Trimming took off 0 bases at V and 2 bases at J, with 11 bases between the two ends. CDR3 length: 15 residues. Per germline, CDR1 SGHVS and CDR2 FQNEAQ. The CDR3 loop reads CASSLALAGAYEQYF. CDR3 nucleotides: TGTGCCAGCAGCTTAGCGCTGGCGGGTGCCTACGAGCAGTACTTC. The full variable domain, rest sourced from reference TRBV7-8 and TRBJ2-7, is GAGVSQSPRYKVAKRGQDVALRCDPISGHVSLFWYQQALGQGPEFLTYFQNEAQLDKSGLPSDRFFAERPEGSVSTLKIQRTQQEDSAVYLCASSLALAGAYEQYFGPGTRLTVT.

V gene TRBV6-5 combines with J gene TRBJ1-1, with D hard to call. Germline lookup yields CDR1 MNHEY and CDR2 SVGAGI. This CDR3 contains 13 residues. V was clipped by 7 bases and J by 1 base, with 10 bases between them. The CDR3 sequence is CASIETANTEAFF. CDR3 nucleotide sequence: TGTGCCAGCATTGAGACGGCGAACACTGAAGCTTTCTTT.

This clone was seen just once. The chain employs TRBV19 and TRBJ1-1, with a possible D match to TRBD1 (5 bases). CDR1 and CDR2 (germline): LNHDA, SQIVND (reference sequence). The length of the CDR3 is 11 residues. V lost 5 bases to trimming and J lost 11 bases, with 12 bases between them. This CDR3 reads CASSLGGDAFF. DNA for the CDR3: TGTGCCAGTAGTCTGGGGGGGGACGCTTTCTTT.

The chain combines TRBV19 with TRBJ1-2, with D possibly being TRBD1 (6 bases). Germline CDR1 reads LNHDA; CDR2 reads SQIVND (reference sequence). This CDR3 comprises 14 residues. The germline V and J ends were trimmed by 5 bases and 8 bases, with 18 bases remaining between them. The CDR3 nucleotides read TGTGCCAGTAGTGAGGATACAGGGCCGCTCGGCTACACCTTC. As protein: CASSEDTGPLGYTF.